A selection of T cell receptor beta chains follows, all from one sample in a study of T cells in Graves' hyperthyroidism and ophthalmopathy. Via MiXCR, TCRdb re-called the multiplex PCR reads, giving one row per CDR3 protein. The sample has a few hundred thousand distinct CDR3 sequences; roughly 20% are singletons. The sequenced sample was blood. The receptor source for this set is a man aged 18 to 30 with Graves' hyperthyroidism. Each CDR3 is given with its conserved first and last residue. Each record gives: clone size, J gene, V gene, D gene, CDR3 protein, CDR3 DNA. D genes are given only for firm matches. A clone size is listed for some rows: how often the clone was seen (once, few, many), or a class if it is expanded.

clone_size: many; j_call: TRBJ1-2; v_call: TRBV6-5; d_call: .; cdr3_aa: CASRPSGRHYGYTF; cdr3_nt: TGTGCCAGCAGACCTTCGGGGCGGCACTATGGCTACACCTTC
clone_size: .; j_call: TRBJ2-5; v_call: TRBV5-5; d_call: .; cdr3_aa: CASSLKIGYKAQETQYF; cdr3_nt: TGTGCCAGCAGCTTGAAGATTGGCTACAAGGCCCAAGAGACCCAGTACTTC
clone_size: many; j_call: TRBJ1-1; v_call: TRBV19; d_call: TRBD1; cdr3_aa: CASRTGVTEAFF; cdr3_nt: TGTGCCAGTCGAACAGGGGTGACTGAAGCTTTCTTT
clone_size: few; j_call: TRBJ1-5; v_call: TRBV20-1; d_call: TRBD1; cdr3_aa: CSASSGQGSQPQHF; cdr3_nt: TGCAGTGCTAGTTCGGGACAGGGGTCGCAGCCCCAGCATTTT
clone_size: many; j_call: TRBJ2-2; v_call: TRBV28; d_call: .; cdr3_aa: CASSLFRQGELFF; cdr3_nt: TGTGCCAGCAGTTTGTTCAGACAGGGGGAGCTGTTTTTT
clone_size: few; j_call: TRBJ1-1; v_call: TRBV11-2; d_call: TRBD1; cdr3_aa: CASSLLGQGGSTEAFF; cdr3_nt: TGTGCCAGCAGCTTATTGGGACAGGGCGGGAGCACTGAAGCTTTCTTT
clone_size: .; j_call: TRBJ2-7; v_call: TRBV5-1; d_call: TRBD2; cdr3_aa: CASSVGEGTGEQYF; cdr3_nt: TGCGCCAGCAGCGTGGGGGAGGGGACGGGGGAGCAGTACTTC
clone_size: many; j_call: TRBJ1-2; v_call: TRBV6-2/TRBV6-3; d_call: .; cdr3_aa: CASSQPGVSYTF; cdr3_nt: TGTGCCAGCAGCCAGCCAGGGGTCAGCTACACCTTC
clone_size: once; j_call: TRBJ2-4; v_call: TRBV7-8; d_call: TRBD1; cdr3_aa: CASSSGQRIPKNIQYF; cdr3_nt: TGTGCCAGCAGCTCGGGACAGAGGATTCCCAAAAACATTCAGTACTTC
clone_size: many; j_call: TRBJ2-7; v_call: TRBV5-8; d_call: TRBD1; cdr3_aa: CASSRTGEQYF; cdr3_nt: TGTGCCAGCAGCCGGACAGGCGAGCAGTACTTC
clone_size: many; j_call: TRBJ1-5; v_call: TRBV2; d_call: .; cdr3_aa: CASSEFHSGDQPQHF; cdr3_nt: TGTGCCAGCAGTGAATTTCATTCAGGGGATCAGCCCCAGCATTTT
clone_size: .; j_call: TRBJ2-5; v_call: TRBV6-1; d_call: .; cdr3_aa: CATSEVGQETQYF; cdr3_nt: TGTGCCACCAGTGAGGTGGGGCAAGAGACCCAGTACTTC
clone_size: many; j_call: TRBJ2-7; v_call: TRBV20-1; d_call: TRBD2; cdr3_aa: CSARISGGLSSYEQYF; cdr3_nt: TGCAGTGCTAGAATTAGCGGGGGTCTTAGCTCCTACGAGCAGTACTTC
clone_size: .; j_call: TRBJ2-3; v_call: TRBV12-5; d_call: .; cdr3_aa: CASGYLNSVGGTDTQYF; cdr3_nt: TGTGCTAGTGGTTACCTTAATTCGGTGGGAGGCACAGATACGCAGTATTTT
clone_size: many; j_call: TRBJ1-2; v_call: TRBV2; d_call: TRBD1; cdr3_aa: CASREQGEANYGYTF; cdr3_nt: TGTGCCAGCAGGGAACAGGGGGAAGCTAACTATGGCTACACCTTC
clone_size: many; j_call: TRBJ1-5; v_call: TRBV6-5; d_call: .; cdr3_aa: CASSILGLNQPQHF; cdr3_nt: TGTGCCAGCAGTATCCTCGGACTAAATCAGCCCCAGCATTTT
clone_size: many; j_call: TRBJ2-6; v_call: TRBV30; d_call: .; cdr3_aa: CAWVRPGTGANVLTF; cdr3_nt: TGTGCCTGGGTGCGGCCAGGGACTGGGGCCAACGTCCTGACTTTC
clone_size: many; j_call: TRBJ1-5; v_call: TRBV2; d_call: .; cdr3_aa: CASRVEGGYNQPQHF; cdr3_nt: TGTGCCAGCAGAGTCGAAGGAGGGTATAACCAGCCCCAGCATTTT
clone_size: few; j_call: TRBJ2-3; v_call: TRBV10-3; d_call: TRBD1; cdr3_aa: CAISEEDRGTDTQYF; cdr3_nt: TGTGCCATCAGTGAAGAGGACAGGGGGACAGATACGCAGTATTTT
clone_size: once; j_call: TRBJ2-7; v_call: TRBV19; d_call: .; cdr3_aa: CASSKSRGPRPYEQYF; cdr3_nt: TGTGCCAGTAGCAAAAGCAGGGGTCCCCGTCCTTACGAGCAGTACTTC
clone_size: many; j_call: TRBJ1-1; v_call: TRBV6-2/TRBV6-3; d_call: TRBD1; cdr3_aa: CASQPGQGAVAFF; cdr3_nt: TGTGCCAGCCAACCGGGACAGGGGGCCGTAGCTTTCTTT
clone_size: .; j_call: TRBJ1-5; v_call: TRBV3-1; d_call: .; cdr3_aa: CASSQDPTISNQPQHF; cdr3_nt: TGTGCCAGCAGCCAAGATCCCACAATCAGCAATCAGCCCCAGCATTTT
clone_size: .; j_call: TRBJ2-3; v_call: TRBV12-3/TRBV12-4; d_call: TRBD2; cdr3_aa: CASSHYREGTDTQYF; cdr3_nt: TGTGCCAGCAGCCACTACCGGGAGGGCACAGATACGCAGTATTTT
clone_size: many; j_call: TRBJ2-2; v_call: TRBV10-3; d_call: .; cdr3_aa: CAISESDGELFF; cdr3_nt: TGTGCCATCAGTGAGTCGGACGGGGAGCTGTTTTTT
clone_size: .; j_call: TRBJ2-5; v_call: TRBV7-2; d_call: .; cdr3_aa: CASSFRGYQETQYF; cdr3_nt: TGTGCCAGCAGCTTTCGGGGGTACCAAGAGACCCAGTACTTC
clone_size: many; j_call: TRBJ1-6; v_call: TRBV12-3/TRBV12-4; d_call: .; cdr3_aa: CASSLSGGRSPLHF; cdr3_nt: TGTGCCAGCAGTTTATCCGGAGGACGGTCACCCCTCCACTTT
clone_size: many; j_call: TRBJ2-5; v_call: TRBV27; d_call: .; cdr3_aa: CASSSTGLWEWEETQYF; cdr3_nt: TGTGCCAGCAGTTCTACGGGCTTATGGGAGTGGGAAGAGACCCAGTACTTC
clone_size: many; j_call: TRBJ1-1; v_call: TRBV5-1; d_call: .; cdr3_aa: CASSLPTSEAFF; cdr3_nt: TGCGCCAGCAGCCTACCCACTAGTGAAGCTTTCTTT
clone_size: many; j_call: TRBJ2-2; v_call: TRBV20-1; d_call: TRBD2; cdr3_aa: CSADGDSGGTNTGELFF; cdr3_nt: TGCAGTGCCGACGGCGATAGCGGGGGGACGAACACCGGGGAGCTGTTTTTT
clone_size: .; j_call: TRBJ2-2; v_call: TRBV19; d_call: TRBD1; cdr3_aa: CASLTGANTGELFF; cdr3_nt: TGTGCCAGCCTGACAGGGGCGAACACCGGGGAGCTGTTTTTT
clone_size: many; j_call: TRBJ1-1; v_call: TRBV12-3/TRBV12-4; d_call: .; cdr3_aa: CASSLGGAGTEAFF; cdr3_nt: TGTGCCAGCAGTCTAGGGGGGGCAGGAACTGAAGCTTTCTTT
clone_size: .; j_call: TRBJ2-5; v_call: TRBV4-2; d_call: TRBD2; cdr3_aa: CASSQDLLAGGRGETQYF; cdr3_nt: TGTGCCAGCAGCCAAGATCTCCTGGCGGGGGGGCGCGGAGAGACCCAGTACTTC
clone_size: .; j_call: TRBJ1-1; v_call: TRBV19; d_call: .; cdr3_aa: CASSRVGRALNTEAFF; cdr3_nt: TGTGCCAGTAGTAGAGTCGGCCGGGCGTTGAACACTGAAGCTTTCTTT
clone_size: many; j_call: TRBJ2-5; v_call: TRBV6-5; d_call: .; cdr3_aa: CASSYGGSEQETQYF; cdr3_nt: TGTGCCAGCAGTTACGGGGGGTCTGAACAAGAGACCCAGTACTTC
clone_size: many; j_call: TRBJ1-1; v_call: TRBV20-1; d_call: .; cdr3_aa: CSARDRSNTEAFF; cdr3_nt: TGCAGTGCTAGAGATAGGTCCAACACTGAAGCTTTCTTT
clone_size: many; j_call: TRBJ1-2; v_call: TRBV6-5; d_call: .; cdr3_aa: CAAGLDYGYTF; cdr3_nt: TGTGCGGCTGGCTTGGACTATGGCTACACCTTC
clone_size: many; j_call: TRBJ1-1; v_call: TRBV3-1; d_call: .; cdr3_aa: CASSRTSVGHTEAFF; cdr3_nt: TGTGCCAGCAGCCGGACCTCAGTTGGACACACTGAAGCTTTCTTT
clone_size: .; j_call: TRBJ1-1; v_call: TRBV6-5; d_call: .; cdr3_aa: CASSSHPTTEAFF; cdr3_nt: TGTGCCAGCAGTTCCCACCCCACCACTGAAGCTTTCTTT
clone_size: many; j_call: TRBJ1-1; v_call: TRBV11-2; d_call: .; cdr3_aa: CASSLEVRMNTEAFF; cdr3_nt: TGTGCCAGCAGCTTAGAGGTCCGGATGAACACTGAAGCTTTCTTT
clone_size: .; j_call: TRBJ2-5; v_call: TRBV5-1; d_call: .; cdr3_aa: CASSLRAPTQETQYF; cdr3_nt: TGCGCCAGCAGCTTGAGGGCCCCTACCCAAGAGACCCAGTACTTC
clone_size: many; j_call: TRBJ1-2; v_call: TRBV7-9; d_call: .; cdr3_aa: CASSSAGYTGYGYTF; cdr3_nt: TGTGCCAGCAGCTCTGCAGGGTATACGGGCTATGGCTACACCTTC
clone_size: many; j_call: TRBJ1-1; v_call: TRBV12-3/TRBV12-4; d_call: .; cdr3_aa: CASSPSFRGTEAFF; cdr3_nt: TGTGCCAGCAGTCCAAGTTTTCGGGGAACTGAAGCTTTCTTT
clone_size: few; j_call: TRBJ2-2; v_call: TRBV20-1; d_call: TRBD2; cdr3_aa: CSARDSSGGDTGELFF; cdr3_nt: TGCAGTGCTAGAGATTCAAGCGGGGGGGACACCGGGGAGCTGTTTTTT
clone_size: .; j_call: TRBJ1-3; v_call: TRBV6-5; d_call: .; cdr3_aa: CASSYAGNTIYF; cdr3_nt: TGTGCCAGCAGTTATGCGGGAAACACCATATATTTT
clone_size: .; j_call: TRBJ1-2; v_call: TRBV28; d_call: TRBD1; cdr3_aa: CATAGQGDGYTF; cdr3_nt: TGTGCCACTGCGGGACAGGGTGATGGCTACACCTTC
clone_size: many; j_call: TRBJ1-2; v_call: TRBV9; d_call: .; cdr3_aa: CASSVTGQEGYGYTF; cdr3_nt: TGTGCCAGCAGCGTTACAGGGCAAGAGGGGTATGGCTACACCTTC
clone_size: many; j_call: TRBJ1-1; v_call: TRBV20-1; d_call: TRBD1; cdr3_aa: CSLNRGGTEAFF; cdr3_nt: TGCAGTCTAAACAGGGGCGGCACTGAAGCTTTCTTT
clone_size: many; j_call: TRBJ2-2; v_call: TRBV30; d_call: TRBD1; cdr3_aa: CAWSYPGQGLVGELFF; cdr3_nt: TGTGCCTGGAGTTATCCGGGACAGGGCTTGGTCGGGGAGCTGTTTTTT
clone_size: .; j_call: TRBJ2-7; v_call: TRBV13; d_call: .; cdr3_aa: CASSLGGSYYEQYF; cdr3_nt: TGTGCCAGCAGCTTAGGCGGGAGCTACTACGAGCAGTACTTC
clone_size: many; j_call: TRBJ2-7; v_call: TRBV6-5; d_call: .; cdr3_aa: CASSYSRKYEQYF; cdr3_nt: TGTGCCAGCAGTTACTCGAGAAAATACGAGCAGTACTTC
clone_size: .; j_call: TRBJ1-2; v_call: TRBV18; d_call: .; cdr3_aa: CASSEGPPTYYGYTF; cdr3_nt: TGTGCCAGCTCAGAGGGACCGCCAACCTACTATGGCTACACCTTC
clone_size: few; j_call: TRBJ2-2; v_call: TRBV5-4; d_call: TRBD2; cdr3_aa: CASSSPWAGASGGTGELFF; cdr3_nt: TGTGCCAGCAGCTCCCCCTGGGCCGGGGCCAGCGGGGGCACCGGGGAGCTGTTTTTT
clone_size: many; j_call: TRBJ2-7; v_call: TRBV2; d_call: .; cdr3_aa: CASRPTGSNEQYF; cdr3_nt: TGTGCCAGCAGACCCACAGGGTCCAACGAGCAGTACTTC
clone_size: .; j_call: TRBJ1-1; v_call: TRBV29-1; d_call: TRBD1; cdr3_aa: CSVEGDSVINTEAFF; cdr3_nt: TGCAGCGTTGAAGGGGACAGCGTCATCAACACTGAAGCTTTCTTT
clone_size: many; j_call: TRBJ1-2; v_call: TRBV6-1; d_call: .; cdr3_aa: CASSVGNGYTF; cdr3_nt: TGTGCCAGCAGCGTCGGGAATGGCTACACCTTC
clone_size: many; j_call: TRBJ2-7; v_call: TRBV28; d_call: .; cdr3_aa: CASSLGLLGGEQYF; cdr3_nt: TGTGCCAGCAGCTTGGGACTTCTAGGTGGCGAGCAGTACTTC
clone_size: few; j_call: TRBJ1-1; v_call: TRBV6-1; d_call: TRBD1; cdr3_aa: CASSEAGTGVTEAFF; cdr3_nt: TGTGCCAGCAGTGAAGCAGGGACAGGGGTGACTGAAGCTTTCTTT